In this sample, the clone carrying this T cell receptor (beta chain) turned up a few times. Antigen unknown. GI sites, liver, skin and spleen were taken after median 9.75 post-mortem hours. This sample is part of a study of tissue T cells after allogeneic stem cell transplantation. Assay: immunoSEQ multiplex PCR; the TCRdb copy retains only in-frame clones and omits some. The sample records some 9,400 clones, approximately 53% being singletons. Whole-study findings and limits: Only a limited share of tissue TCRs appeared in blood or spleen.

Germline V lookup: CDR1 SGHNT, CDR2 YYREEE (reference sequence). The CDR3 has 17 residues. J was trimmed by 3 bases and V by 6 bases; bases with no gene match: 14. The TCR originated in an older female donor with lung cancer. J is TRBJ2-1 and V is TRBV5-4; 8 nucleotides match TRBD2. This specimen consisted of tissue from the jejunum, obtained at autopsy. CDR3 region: CASTPGVSLADYNEQFF. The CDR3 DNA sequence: TGTGCCAGCACTCCGGGGGTGTCACTAGCGGACTACAATGAGCAGTTCTTC.